This T cell receptor beta chain is from a study of blood T cells in healthy people across ages. Study results and caveats: Across the age range, TCR beta diversity per million T cells fell in a roughly linear way.

Germline V gives CDR1 MNHNY, CDR2 SVGAGI (reference sequence). This CDR3 comprises 14 residues. With 2 bases removed from V and 0 bases from J, the gap between germline ends came to 5 bases. Of note for this clonotype: Its antigen is still unknown.

Sample-barcoded 5' priming and a J-beta primer mix drove a second PCR of 7 to 11 cycles. Each cDNA molecule received a tag from a template-switch adaptor that had 12 random nucleotides. Using its own MiXCR run on the 5' RACE reads, TCRdb lists one record per CDR3 protein. The table has more than 500,000 distinct CDR3 sequences, about a quarter seen once; the top ten hold approximately 3.6%. This same sample was also part of a study on T cells of mothers and their children. Per that paper: Thymic selection, a shaping force on TCR recombination output, acts similarly in related and unrelated pairs. Researchers found no T cell clones that were persistent and microchimeric.

The origin of this receptor is a boy between 2 and 15 years old in good health. Sequences were obtained from blood. The chain carries TRBV6-6 and TRBJ1-3; D gene ambiguous. The CDR3 reads CASSYALSGNTIYF. The CDR3 nucleotides are TGTGCCAGCAGTTACGCTCTCTCTGGAAACACCATATATTTT.